This is a list of T cell receptor beta chains from one sample in a study of sequential checkpoint blockade in melanoma. The table came from immunoSEQ multiplex PCR; TCRdb's copy has only in-frame clones and leaves some out. Among under 25,000 clones listed, approximately 78% were seen once. This specimen consisted of CD8+ T cells sorted from blood (inferred from file names), obtained from a patient given nivolumab and ipilimumab in sequence. The source is a human donor with melanoma. Both conserved end residues are part of each CDR3. The D gene is left open where the match is weak. The size of a clone is reported for some rows only, either as once, few or many, or as a class for expanded clones.

clone_size: once
v_call: TRBV28
cdr3_length: 12
j_call: TRBJ1-2
d_call: NA
cdr3_nt: TGTGCCAGCAGGGGAGTGGTAGATGGCTACACCTTC
cdr3_aa: CASRGVVDGYTF

clone_size: NA
v_call: TRBV5-1
cdr3_length: 15
j_call: TRBJ1-3
d_call: NA
cdr3_nt: TGCGCCAGCAGCTTGGACGGGAACTCTGGAAACACCATATATTTT
cdr3_aa: CASSLDGNSGNTIYF

clone_size: NA
v_call: TRBV29-1
cdr3_length: 15
j_call: TRBJ2-2
d_call: NA
cdr3_nt: TGCAGCGTTAAGACCCGCCTAGCGATCCCCGGGGAGCTGTTTTTT
cdr3_aa: CSVKTRLAIPGELFF

clone_size: NA
v_call: TRBV28
cdr3_length: 14
j_call: TRBJ1-1
d_call: NA
cdr3_nt: TGTGCCAGCAGTTTACTCGGACAGAACACTGAAGCTTTCTTT
cdr3_aa: CASSLLGQNTEAFF

clone_size: NA
v_call: TRBV4-3
cdr3_length: 16
j_call: TRBJ1-4
d_call: TRBD1
cdr3_nt: TGCGCCAGCAGTCAGGACAGGGGGGAACTTAGGGAAAAACTGTTTTTT
cdr3_aa: CASSQDRGELREKLFF

clone_size: once
v_call: TRBV29-1
cdr3_length: 13
j_call: TRBJ1-4
d_call: NA
cdr3_nt: TGCAGCGTTGAAGATGGGGCAGGACGAAAACTGTTTTTT
cdr3_aa: CSVEDGAGRKLFF

clone_size: NA
v_call: TRBV27
cdr3_length: 13
j_call: TRBJ2-5
d_call: NA
cdr3_nt: TGTGCCAGCAGTTTTGGTCGAGAAGAGACCCAGTACTTC
cdr3_aa: CASSFGREETQYF

clone_size: NA
v_call: TRBV19
cdr3_length: 15
j_call: TRBJ2-6
d_call: NA
cdr3_nt: TGTGCCAGTAGCCTGACTCCCTCTGGGGCCAACGTCCTGACTTTC
cdr3_aa: CASSLTPSGANVLTF

clone_size: NA
v_call: TRBV7-9
cdr3_length: 13
j_call: TRBJ2-3
d_call: TRBD2
cdr3_nt: TGTGCCCGTACTAGCGGGAGCACAGATACGCAGTATTTT
cdr3_aa: CARTSGSTDTQYF

clone_size: NA
v_call: TRBV18
cdr3_length: 17
j_call: TRBJ2-3
d_call: NA
cdr3_nt: TGTGCCAGCTCAAATCAGCGGAGCACCCCTAGCACAGATACGCAGTATTTT
cdr3_aa: CASSNQRSTPSTDTQYF

clone_size: NA
v_call: TRBV18
cdr3_length: 14
j_call: TRBJ2-1
d_call: NA
cdr3_nt: TGTGCCAGCTCACCCCTACAGGGAACGGAGGAGCAGTTCTTC
cdr3_aa: CASSPLQGTEEQFF

clone_size: NA
v_call: TRBV18
cdr3_length: 13
j_call: TRBJ2-3
d_call: NA
cdr3_nt: TGTGCCAGCTCTCCTAGCGGCACAGATACGCAGTATTTT
cdr3_aa: CASSPSGTDTQYF

clone_size: NA
v_call: TRBV19
cdr3_length: 13
j_call: TRBJ1-1
d_call: NA
cdr3_nt: TGTGCCAGTAGTGGCAGACAATACACTGAAGCTTTCTTT
cdr3_aa: CASSGRQYTEAFF

clone_size: NA
v_call: TRBV11-3
cdr3_length: 15
j_call: TRBJ1-5
d_call: NA
cdr3_nt: TGTGCCAGCAGTTTAGAGGCAGAAGGCAATCAGCCCCAGCATTTT
cdr3_aa: CASSLEAEGNQPQHF

clone_size: NA
v_call: TRBV9
cdr3_length: 16
j_call: TRBJ1-3
d_call: TRBD1
cdr3_nt: TGTGCCAGCAGATCAGGGACAGGGGGCTCTGGAAACACCATATATTTT
cdr3_aa: CASRSGTGGSGNTIYF

clone_size: NA
v_call: TRBV19
cdr3_length: 15
j_call: TRBJ2-7
d_call: TRBD2
cdr3_nt: TGTGCCAGTAGCCTAACTAGCGGATCTACCTACGAGCAGTACTTC
cdr3_aa: CASSLTSGSTYEQYF

clone_size: NA
v_call: TRBV4-2
cdr3_length: 18
j_call: TRBJ2-5
d_call: TRBD1
cdr3_nt: TGTGCCAGCAGCCAATCGGGACAGGGGCTTCGGAGGAGAGAGACCCAGTACTTC
cdr3_aa: CASSQSGQGLRRRETQYF

clone_size: few
v_call: TRBV30
cdr3_length: 13
j_call: TRBJ1-2
d_call: TRBD1
cdr3_nt: TGTGCCTGGAACAACAGGGGGCGGAGTGGCTACACCTTC
cdr3_aa: CAWNNRGRSGYTF

clone_size: NA
v_call: TRBV7-2
cdr3_length: 12
j_call: TRBJ2-7
d_call: NA
cdr3_nt: TGTGCCAGCAGCTTAGGACGACTCGAGCAGTACTTC
cdr3_aa: CASSLGRLEQYF

clone_size: NA
v_call: TRBV7-2
cdr3_length: 13
j_call: TRBJ1-4
d_call: NA
cdr3_nt: TGTGCCAGCAGTAAACAGCCTAATGAAAAACTGTTTTTT
cdr3_aa: CASSKQPNEKLFF

clone_size: NA
v_call: TRBV28
cdr3_length: 16
j_call: TRBJ1-4
d_call: TRBD1
cdr3_nt: TGTGCCAGCAGTTCCACCAGGGGGAGGTCTAATGAAAAACTGTTTTTT
cdr3_aa: CASSSTRGRSNEKLFF

clone_size: NA
v_call: TRBV11-3
cdr3_length: 15
j_call: TRBJ2-1
d_call: TRBD2
cdr3_nt: TGTGCCAGCAGCTCGACTAGCGGGAGTGGAGATGAGCAGTTCTTC
cdr3_aa: CASSSTSGSGDEQFF

clone_size: NA
v_call: TRBV19
cdr3_length: 15
j_call: TRBJ2-7
d_call: NA
cdr3_nt: TGTGCCAGCAGCTCAATCCAGGCCCCCCCCTACGAGCAGTACTTC
cdr3_aa: CASSSIQAPPYEQYF

clone_size: NA
v_call: TRBV7-6
cdr3_length: 18
j_call: TRBJ2-2
d_call: TRBD2
cdr3_nt: TGTGCCAGCAGCTCTCCCTTACTAGCGGGCGCGAACACCGGGGAGCTGTTTTTT
cdr3_aa: CASSSPLLAGANTGELFF

clone_size: NA
v_call: TRBV9
cdr3_length: 16
j_call: TRBJ2-3
d_call: TRBD2
cdr3_nt: TGTGCCAGCAGCCCCGCCCCAGCGGGGGGCACAGATACGCAGTATTTT
cdr3_aa: CASSPAPAGGTDTQYF

clone_size: NA
v_call: TRBV11-2
cdr3_length: 15
j_call: TRBJ2-3
d_call: TRBD2
cdr3_nt: TGTGCCAGCAGCTCGGGACTAGCGGCCGGAGATACGCAGTATTTT
cdr3_aa: CASSSGLAAGDTQYF

clone_size: NA
v_call: TRBV11-2
cdr3_length: 15
j_call: TRBJ2-1
d_call: NA
cdr3_nt: TGTGCCAGCAGCTTGCAGGGGGGAAACTACAATGAGCAGTTCTTC
cdr3_aa: CASSLQGGNYNEQFF

clone_size: NA
v_call: TRBV11-2
cdr3_length: 16
j_call: TRBJ2-1
d_call: TRBD2
cdr3_nt: TGTGCCAGCAGCCAACGGCGCGGGGGGCTAAACAATGAGCAGTTCTTC
cdr3_aa: CASSQRRGGLNNEQFF

clone_size: NA
v_call: TRBV11-2
cdr3_length: 14
j_call: TRBJ2-5
d_call: NA
cdr3_nt: TGTGCCAGCAGCTTAGGAGGTTATAGGGAGACCCAGTACTTC
cdr3_aa: CASSLGGYRETQYF

clone_size: few
v_call: TRBV18
cdr3_length: 14
j_call: TRBJ2-7
d_call: TRBD1
cdr3_nt: TGTGCCAGCTCACCCGGACAGGCTTCCTACGAGCAGTACTTC
cdr3_aa: CASSPGQASYEQYF

clone_size: NA
v_call: TRBV14
cdr3_length: 15
j_call: TRBJ1-1
d_call: NA
cdr3_nt: TGTGCCAGCAGCCCCTTGACAGGACGGAACACTGAAGCTTTCTTT
cdr3_aa: CASSPLTGRNTEAFF

clone_size: NA
v_call: TRBV9
cdr3_length: 17
j_call: TRBJ2-1
d_call: TRBD1
cdr3_nt: TGTGCCAGCAGCGCCGAGGGACAGTCAAGAGTGGTAGGGGAGCAGTTCTTC
cdr3_aa: CASSAEGQSRVVGEQFF

clone_size: NA
v_call: TRBV5-4
cdr3_length: 14
j_call: TRBJ1-1
d_call: NA
cdr3_nt: TGTGCCAGCAGCCTGGGGGCATTGGACACTGAAGCTTTCTTT
cdr3_aa: CASSLGALDTEAFF

clone_size: NA
v_call: TRBV9
cdr3_length: 15
j_call: TRBJ1-5
d_call: TRBD1
cdr3_nt: TGTGCCAGCAGCGCGTCAGGGGGTTCCAATCAGCCCCAGCATTTT
cdr3_aa: CASSASGGSNQPQHF

clone_size: NA
v_call: TRBV25-1
cdr3_length: 14
j_call: TRBJ2-7
d_call: TRBD1
cdr3_nt: TGTGCCAGCAGTGAATTGGACAGGGACTACGAGCAGTACTTC
cdr3_aa: CASSELDRDYEQYF

clone_size: NA
v_call: TRBV6-5
cdr3_length: 16
j_call: TRBJ2-1
d_call: TRBD1
cdr3_nt: TGTGCCAGCAGTTACTCGGCAGGGGGCTCCTACAATGAGCAGTTCTTC
cdr3_aa: CASSYSAGGSYNEQFF

clone_size: NA
v_call: TRBV30
cdr3_length: 12
j_call: TRBJ1-2
d_call: NA
cdr3_nt: TGTGCCTGGGCGGCAGACCACTATGGCTACACCTTC
cdr3_aa: CAWAADHYGYTF

clone_size: NA
v_call: TRBV6-1
cdr3_length: 13
j_call: TRBJ2-7
d_call: TRBD1
cdr3_nt: TGTGCCAGCAGTCTAAGATCACAGGGGGACAAGTACTTC
cdr3_aa: CASSLRSQGDKYF

clone_size: NA
v_call: TRBV18
cdr3_length: 14
j_call: TRBJ1-1
d_call: NA
cdr3_nt: TGTGCCAGCTCACCACCAGGAGGGACCACTGAAGCTTTCTTT
cdr3_aa: CASSPPGGTTEAFF

clone_size: NA
v_call: TRBV2
cdr3_length: 14
j_call: TRBJ2-1
d_call: NA
cdr3_nt: TGTGCCAGCGCGGGACGAACAATCAGCAATGAGCAGTTCTTC
cdr3_aa: CASAGRTISNEQFF

clone_size: NA
v_call: TRBV29-1
cdr3_length: 11
j_call: TRBJ2-7
d_call: TRBD1
cdr3_nt: TGCAGCGTGGGGACAGGGGACGGAGAGTACTTC
cdr3_aa: CSVGTGDGEYF

clone_size: NA
v_call: TRBV4-3
cdr3_length: 15
j_call: TRBJ1-4
d_call: TRBD1
cdr3_nt: TGCGCCAGCAGCCAACACAGGGGGGTTAATGAAAAACTGTTTTTT
cdr3_aa: CASSQHRGVNEKLFF

clone_size: NA
v_call: TRBV6-6
cdr3_length: 16
j_call: TRBJ2-2
d_call: NA
cdr3_nt: TGTGCCAGCCTAATCACAGGGTTGGGGAACACCGGGGAGCTGTTTTTT
cdr3_aa: CASLITGLGNTGELFF

clone_size: NA
v_call: TRBV30
cdr3_length: 12
j_call: TRBJ1-1
d_call: NA
cdr3_nt: TGTGCCTGGTTAGAAATGAACACTGAAGCTTTCTTT
cdr3_aa: CAWLEMNTEAFF

clone_size: NA
v_call: TRBV14
cdr3_length: 13
j_call: TRBJ1-2
d_call: NA
cdr3_nt: TGTGCCAGCAGCCAATCGGGGTTCTATGGCTACACCTTC
cdr3_aa: CASSQSGFYGYTF

clone_size: NA
v_call: TRBV27
cdr3_length: 15
j_call: TRBJ1-5
d_call: NA
cdr3_nt: TGTGCCAGCAGTTCCTATATCGAGGGCAATCAGCCCCAGCATTTT
cdr3_aa: CASSSYIEGNQPQHF

clone_size: NA
v_call: TRBV28
cdr3_length: 17
j_call: TRBJ1-2
d_call: NA
cdr3_nt: TGTGCCAGCAGTTCCTCGGAGGGGCGTAGAGTGATGGCGGGCTACACCTTC
cdr3_aa: CASSSSEGRRVMAGYTF

clone_size: NA
v_call: TRBV10-3
cdr3_length: 13
j_call: TRBJ1-1
d_call: NA
cdr3_nt: TGTGCCACCCGGACAGAGCCGAACACTGAAGCTTTCTTT
cdr3_aa: CATRTEPNTEAFF

clone_size: few
v_call: TRBV5-1
cdr3_length: 14
j_call: TRBJ2-1
d_call: NA
cdr3_nt: TGCGCCAGCAGCCGTGACAGCTCCTACAATGAGCAGTTCTTC
cdr3_aa: CASSRDSSYNEQFF

clone_size: NA
v_call: TRBV15
cdr3_length: 14
j_call: TRBJ2-2
d_call: NA
cdr3_nt: TGTGCCACCAGCAGAGATTGGGCTACCGGGGAGCTGTTTTTT
cdr3_aa: CATSRDWATGELFF

clone_size: NA
v_call: TRBV6-6
cdr3_length: 14
j_call: TRBJ2-7
d_call: TRBD2
cdr3_nt: TGTGCCAGCAGCCGGACTAGCGATACCTACGAGCAGTACTTC
cdr3_aa: CASSRTSDTYEQYF

clone_size: NA
v_call: TRBV5-1
cdr3_length: 15
j_call: TRBJ2-3
d_call: NA
cdr3_nt: TGCGCCAGCAGCGTACAGGGAGTTTGGACAGATACGCAGTATTTT
cdr3_aa: CASSVQGVWTDTQYF

clone_size: once
v_call: TRBV30
cdr3_length: 16
j_call: TRBJ1-5
d_call: NA
cdr3_nt: TGTGCCTGGAGTGCTCAGTGGACAGCGAGGAATCAGCCCCAGCATTTT
cdr3_aa: CAWSAQWTARNQPQHF

clone_size: NA
v_call: TRBV4-3
cdr3_length: 20
j_call: TRBJ2-1
d_call: TRBD2
cdr3_nt: TGCGCCAGCAGCCGATCACAGCCGGGACTAGCGGGAGTTCTTTCCAATGAGCAGTTCTTC
cdr3_aa: CASSRSQPGLAGVLSNEQFF